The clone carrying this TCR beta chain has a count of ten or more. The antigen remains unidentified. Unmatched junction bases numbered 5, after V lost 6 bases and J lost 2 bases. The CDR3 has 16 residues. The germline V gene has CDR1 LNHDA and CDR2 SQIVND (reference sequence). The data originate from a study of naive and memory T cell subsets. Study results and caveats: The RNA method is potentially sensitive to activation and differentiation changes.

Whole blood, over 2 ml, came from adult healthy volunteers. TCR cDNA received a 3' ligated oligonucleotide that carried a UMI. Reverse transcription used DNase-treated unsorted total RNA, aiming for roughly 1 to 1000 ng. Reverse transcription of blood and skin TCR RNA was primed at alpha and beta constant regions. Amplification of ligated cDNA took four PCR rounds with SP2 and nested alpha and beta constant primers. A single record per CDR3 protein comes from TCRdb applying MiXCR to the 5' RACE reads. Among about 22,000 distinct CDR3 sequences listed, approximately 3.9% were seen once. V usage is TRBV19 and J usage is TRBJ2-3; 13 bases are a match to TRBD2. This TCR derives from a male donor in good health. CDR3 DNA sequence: TGTGCCAGTAGGACTAGCGGGAGGCCCCCCACAGATACGCAGTATTTT. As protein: CASRTSGRPPTDTQYF.